This record covers a single T cell receptor beta chain. Its antigen is unidentified. In this CDR3 the conserved last residue, phenylalanine or tryptophan, is missing, so a read error is likely. The CDR3 is made up of 14 amino acids. V lost 5 bases and J lost 1; bases outside the gene matches: 4. Per the germline V gene, CDR1 is DFQATT and CDR2 is SNEGSKA (reference sequence). These data come from a study of T cell repertoires in cytomegalovirus infection. TCRdb processed the reads anew with MiXCR; each CDR3 protein has one entry. In the table there are about 71,000 distinct CDR3 sequences, roughly 20% of which are singletons.

This specimen was CD8+ T cells from cultured PBMCs, taken from culture after CMV antigen stimulation. This chain links TRBV20-1 with TRBJ2-3, with 9 bases aligning to TRBD1. The TCR originated in a human donor in good health (CMV status not recorded). Some clones in this sample may be carry-over from other donors' samples. The CDR3 DNA reads TGCAGTGCTCCCCGGGACAGGGGCACAGATACGCAGTATTTA. Its protein is CSAPRDRGTDTQYL.